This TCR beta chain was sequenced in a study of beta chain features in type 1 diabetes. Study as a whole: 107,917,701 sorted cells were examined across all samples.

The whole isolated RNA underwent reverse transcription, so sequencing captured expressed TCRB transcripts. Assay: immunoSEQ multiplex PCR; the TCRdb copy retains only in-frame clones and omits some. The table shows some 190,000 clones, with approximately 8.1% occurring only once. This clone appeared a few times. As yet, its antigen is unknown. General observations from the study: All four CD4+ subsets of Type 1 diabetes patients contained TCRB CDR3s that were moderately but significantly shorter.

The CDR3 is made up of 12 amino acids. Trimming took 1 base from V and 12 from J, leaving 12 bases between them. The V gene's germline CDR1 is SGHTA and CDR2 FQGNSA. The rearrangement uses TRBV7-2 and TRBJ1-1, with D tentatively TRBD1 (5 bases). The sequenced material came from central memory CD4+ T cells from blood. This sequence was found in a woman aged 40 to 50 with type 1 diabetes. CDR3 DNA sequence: TGTGCCAGCAGCTTAGATCAGGGTATAACTTTCTTT. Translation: CASSLDQGITFF.